Listed below are T cell receptor beta chains from one sample, sequenced in a study of blood T cells in healthy people across ages. TCRdb recomputed calls from the 5' RACE reads with MiXCR, one row per CDR3 protein. The sample yields over a million distinct CDR3 sequences, 59% seen once. The sequenced sample was blood. The receptor set was obtained from a man younger than 35 in good health. Both conserved end residues are part of each CDR3. D genes are given only for firm matches. Clone size appears in some rows only: once, few, many, or a class for an expanded clone.

TRBV5-6,-,TRBJ2-7,-,TGTGCCAGCAGCTTGGGGGTGACAGTATACGAGCAGTACTTC,CASSLGVTVYEQYF
TRBV7-9,-,TRBJ2-5,-,TGTGCCAGCAGCTTATCGGTGGGGGTCGTAGTGCCGACCCAGTACTTC,CASSLSVGVVVPTQYF
TRBV5-6,TRBD1,TRBJ2-7,-,TGTGCCAGCAGCTTGCCTACCGGGACAGGGGGATTCGAGCAGTACTTC,CASSLPTGTGGFEQYF
TRBV12-3/TRBV12-4,TRBD1,TRBJ1-2,-,TGTGCCAGCAGACCCCACGGACAGGGTCATGGCTACACCTTC,CASRPHGQGHGYTF
TRBV20-1,TRBD2,TRBJ2-5,-,TGCAGTGCTAGAATAGGGACTAGCCAAGAGACCCAGTACTTC,CSARIGTSQETQYF
TRBV12-3/TRBV12-4,-,TRBJ2-3,-,TGTGCCAGCAGAAGGGAGACAGAGACGCAGTATTTT,CASRRETETQYF
TRBV7-2,-,TRBJ2-5,-,TGTGCCAGCAGCTTAGTAGTGCGGGGGCAGGGTATGGAGACCCAGTACTTC,CASSLVVRGQGMETQYF
TRBV20-1,TRBD1,TRBJ1-4,-,TGCAGTGCTAGACCTCGGACAGGCATTGAGGAAAAACTGTTTTTT,CSARPRTGIEEKLFF
TRBV7-9,TRBD2,TRBJ2-7,-,TGTGCCAGCAGCTTGTCAACTCGGGAGGACGAGCAGTACTTC,CASSLSTREDEQYF
TRBV19,TRBD1,TRBJ1-2,-,TGTGCCAGTAGTTTGCAGGGGGCAGTTGGTGGCTACACCTTC,CASSLQGAVGGYTF
TRBV5-1,-,TRBJ2-1,-,TGCGCCAGCAGCTCCCGGGGGAGCTATGAGCAGTTCTTC,CASSSRGSYEQFF
TRBV20-1,TRBD2,TRBJ2-5,-,TGCAGTGTACGAGCGGGAGGGCCTTGGGAGACCCAGTACTTC,CSVRAGGPWETQYF
TRBV7-9,-,TRBJ1-1,-,TGTGCCAGCAGCCCGACACAAGCAGGAGCTTTCTTT,CASSPTQAGAFF
TRBV7-9,TRBD2,TRBJ2-1,-,TGTGCCAGCAGCTTAGGAGGCGGGAGACCTAACAATGAGCAGTTCTTC,CASSLGGGRPNNEQFF
TRBV5-6,-,TRBJ1-2,once,TGTGCCAGCAGCTCGGGACGGATTGATTATGGCTACACCTTC,CASSSGRIDYGYTF
TRBV10-3,-,TRBJ1-2,-,TGTGCCATCAGTGACAGGGGAACGTCCATCGATGGCTACACCTTC,CAISDRGTSIDGYTF
TRBV12-3/TRBV12-4,-,TRBJ1-5,-,TGTGCCAGCAGGAAATTAAAGCAGCCCCAGCATTTT,CASRKLKQPQHF
TRBV13,TRBD1,TRBJ1-2,once,TGTGCCAGCAGTCCTACAGGGGACGACTATGGCTACACCTTC,CASSPTGDDYGYTF
TRBV29-1,-,TRBJ2-5,-,TGCAGCGTTGAATCTGAGGGGTGGCTAGTGGAGACCCAGTACTTC,CSVESEGWLVETQYF
TRBV4-1,TRBD1,TRBJ1-1,-,TGCGCCAGCAGCCAAGTTACAGGGGAGCACACTGAAGCTTTCTTT,CASSQVTGEHTEAFF
TRBV12-3/TRBV12-4,-,TRBJ1-5,-,TGTGCCAGCAGTTCCGGAGGGGCTCAGCCCCAGCATTTT,CASSSGGAQPQHF
TRBV3-1,TRBD1,TRBJ2-5,once,TGTGCCAGCAGCCAAGACCCCACAGGGGCGGAGACCCAGTACTTC,CASSQDPTGAETQYF
TRBV6-5,TRBD1,TRBJ1-6,-,TGTGCCAGCAGTAGCACCGGGACAGGGAGTTCACCCCTCCACTTT,CASSSTGTGSSPLHF
TRBV11-2,-,TRBJ1-5,-,TGTGCCGGCAGCTTATCAGGATCGAGCAATCAGCCCCAGCATTTT,CAGSLSGSSNQPQHF
TRBV24-1,-,TRBJ2-3,-,TGTGCCACAGGGGTGAGAAAAGATACGCAGTATTTT,CATGVRKDTQYF
TRBV2,-,TRBJ2-5,-,TGTGCCAGCAGTGAAGCGCGGCGTGGGGAGACCCAGTACTTC,CASSEARRGETQYF
TRBV7-9,-,TRBJ1-6,-,TGTGCCAGCAGCTGGGCTGGGAATTCACCCCTCCACTTT,CASSWAGNSPLHF
TRBV16,-,TRBJ2-1,-,TGTGCCAGCAGCCACATCTTTGCGGGGAGCTCCTACAATGAGCAGTTCTTC,CASSHIFAGSSYNEQFF
TRBV5-1,-,TRBJ2-3,-,TGCGCCAGCAGCCTACCCCGGACGGGAGGCACAGATACGCAGTATTTT,CASSLPRTGGTDTQYF
TRBV10-3,-,TRBJ1-6,-,TGTGCCATCGGAGGCCAGGGCCTATCACCCCTCCACTTT,CAIGGQGLSPLHF
TRBV27,TRBD2,TRBJ2-3,-,TGTGCCAGCAGTTTGGGTTTGGACCCGGGGGGAAGCACAGATACGCAGTATTTT,CASSLGLDPGGSTDTQYF
TRBV6-5,TRBD1,TRBJ1-1,-,TGTGCCAGCAGTTACTCAACAGGGGGCGACCTTATTGAAGCTTTCTTT,CASSYSTGGDLIEAFF
TRBV5-1,-,TRBJ2-7,-,TGCGCCGGCAGCTCGATGGAAGGGAGGTACGAGCAGTACTTC,CAGSSMEGRYEQYF
TRBV9,-,TRBJ2-7,once,TGTGCCAGCAGCGTAGACGAGGGGATGTACGAGCAGTACTTC,CASSVDEGMYEQYF
TRBV4-1,-,TRBJ1-2,-,TGCGCCAGCAGCCAAGCGGGGGTTGAAGGCTATGGCTACACCTTC,CASSQAGVEGYGYTF
TRBV4-2,TRBD2,TRBJ2-1,-,TGTGCCAGCAGCCAGGCCCGACTAGCGGGTTCCTACAATGAGCAGTTCTTC,CASSQARLAGSYNEQFF
TRBV28,-,TRBJ2-3,few,TGTGCCAGCAGTTTTCAAGGGGACACCTTCACAGATACGCAGTATTTT,CASSFQGDTFTDTQYF
TRBV10-3,TRBD2,TRBJ2-1,-,TGTGCCACGGGACTATTTCGGGGGGTTACCTACAATGAGCAGTTCTTC,CATGLFRGVTYNEQFF
TRBV7-2,TRBD2,TRBJ2-5,-,TGTGCCAGCAGTCCCTCGACTAGCCGCATCCAAGAGAAACGGTACTTC,CASSPSTSRIQEKRYF
TRBV20-1,-,TRBJ2-7,-,TGCAGTGCTAGAGCCTCGGGGGACTCCAACGAGCAGTACTTC,CSARASGDSNEQYF
TRBV6-5,-,TRBJ2-7,-,TGTGCCAGCAGTAATACGGGACAAGGACCCTACGAGCAGTACTTC,CASSNTGQGPYEQYF
TRBV6-6,-,TRBJ2-7,-,TGTGCCAGCAGTCCGGTTCAGGATCACGAGCAGTACTTC,CASSPVQDHEQYF
TRBV7-9,TRBD2,TRBJ2-4,-,TGTGCCAGCGGGACTAGCGGGAACCGGGAGCAGTACTTC,CASGTSGNREQYF
TRBV7-9,-,TRBJ2-5,few,TGTGCCAGCAGCTCCGGACAGCCCCCGCAAGAGACCCAGTACTTC,CASSSGQPPQETQYF
TRBV29-1,TRBD2,TRBJ2-1,-,TGCAGCGGATTGAGCGGCGTAGGGGCGGGAGGGCCGTCCTACGATGAGCAGTTCTTC,CSGLSGVGAGGPSYDEQFF